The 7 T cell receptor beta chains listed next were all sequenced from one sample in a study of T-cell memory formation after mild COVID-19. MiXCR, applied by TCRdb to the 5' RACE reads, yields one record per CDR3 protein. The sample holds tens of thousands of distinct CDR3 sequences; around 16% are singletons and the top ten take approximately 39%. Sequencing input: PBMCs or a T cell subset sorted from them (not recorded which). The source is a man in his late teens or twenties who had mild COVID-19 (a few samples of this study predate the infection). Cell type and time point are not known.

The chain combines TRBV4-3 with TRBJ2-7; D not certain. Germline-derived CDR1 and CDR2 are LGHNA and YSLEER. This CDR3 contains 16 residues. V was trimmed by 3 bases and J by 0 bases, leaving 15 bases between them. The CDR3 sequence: CASSQAKARSSYEQYV. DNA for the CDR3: TGCGCCAGCAGCCAGGCTAAGGCTCGGAGCTCCTACGAGCAGTACGTC.

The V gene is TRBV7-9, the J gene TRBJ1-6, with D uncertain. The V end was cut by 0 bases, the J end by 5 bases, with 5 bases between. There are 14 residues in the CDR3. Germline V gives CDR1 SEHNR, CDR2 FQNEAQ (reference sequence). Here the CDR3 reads CASSLAGNNSPLHF. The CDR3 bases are TGTGCCAGCAGCTTAGCGGGGAATAATTCACCCCTCCACTTT.

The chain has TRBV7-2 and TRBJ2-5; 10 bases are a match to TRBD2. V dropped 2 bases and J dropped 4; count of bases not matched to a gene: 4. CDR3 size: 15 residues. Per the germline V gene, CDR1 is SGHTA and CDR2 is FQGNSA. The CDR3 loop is CASSLPLAGVETQYF. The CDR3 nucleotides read TGTGCCAGCAGCTTACCGCTAGCGGGGGTAGAGACCCAGTACTTC.

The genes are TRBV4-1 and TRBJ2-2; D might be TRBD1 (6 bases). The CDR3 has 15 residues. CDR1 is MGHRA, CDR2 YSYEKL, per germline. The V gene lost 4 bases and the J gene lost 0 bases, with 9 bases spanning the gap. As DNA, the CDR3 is TGCGCCAGCAGCCTGGGGACACCGAACACCGGGGAGCTGTTTTTT. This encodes CASSLGTPNTGELFF.

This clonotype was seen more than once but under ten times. The CDR3 loop is CASRDVDRPANTGELFF. CDR3 DNA: TGTGCCAGCAGGGACGTGGACAGACCCGCGAACACCGGGGAGCTGTTTTTT. The chain combines TRBV2 with TRBJ2-2, with D possibly TRBD1 on 6 matching bases. V lost 6 bases and J 0 bases, leaving 17 bases between the germline ends. CDR1 and CDR2 (germline): SNHLY, FYNNEI. CDR3 size: 17 residues.

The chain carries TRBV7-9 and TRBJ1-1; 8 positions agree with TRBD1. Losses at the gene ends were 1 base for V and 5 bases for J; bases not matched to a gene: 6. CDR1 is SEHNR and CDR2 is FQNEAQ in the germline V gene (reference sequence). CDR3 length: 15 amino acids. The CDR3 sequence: CASSLVGRGPTEAFF. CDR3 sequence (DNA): TGTGCCAGCAGCTTAGTTGGCAGGGGGCCTACTGAAGCTTTCTTT.

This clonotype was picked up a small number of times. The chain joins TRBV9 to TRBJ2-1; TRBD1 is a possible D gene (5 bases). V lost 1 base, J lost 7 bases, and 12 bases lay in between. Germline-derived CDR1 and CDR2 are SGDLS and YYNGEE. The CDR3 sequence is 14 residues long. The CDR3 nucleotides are TGTGCCAGCAGCGTATATCAGGGATGGAATGAGCAGTTCTTC. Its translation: CASSVYQGWNEQFF.